This T cell receptor beta chain was profiled in a study of response to subunit inactivated influenza vaccine. TCRdb redid the calling of the RT-PCR reads with MiXCR, one entry per CDR3 protein. Here the sample spans 500,000 to 600,000 distinct CDR3 sequences, approximately 13% being singletons. This specimen was PBMCs from blood, taken about 6 weeks after vaccination. The clonotype originates from a man aged 50 to 60 who received an inactivated influenza vaccine.

CDR3 in amino acids: CASSFPGQALYNEQFF. For the CDR3, the DNA is TGTGCCAGCAGTTTCCCGGGGCAGGCCCTCTACAATGAGCAGTTCTTC. The J gene is TRBJ2-1, the V gene TRBV28; possibly TRBD1 or TRBD2 for D (5 bases each). The V end lost 3 bases, the J end lost 3 bases, and 15 bases lay between the germline ends. The CDR3 has 16 amino acids. Germline loops: CDR1 MDHEN, CDR2 SYDVKM.